One sample yielded the 24 T cell receptor beta chains listed below, sequenced in a study of blood T cell repertoires in COVID-19. Only in-frame clones appear in the TCRdb table, and some are missing; sequencing was by immunoSEQ multiplex PCR. Of roughly 160,000 clones in the sample, roughly 81% were seen once. The sample consisted of peripheral blood. These receptors were obtained from a woman aged 80 or over with COVID-19, enrolled during active disease.

The chain combines TRBV11-1 with TRBJ2-2, with D hard to call. V lost 3 bases, J lost 1 base, and 6 bases lay in between. The CDR3 loop spans 14 amino acids. The germline CDR1 and CDR2 sequences are SGHAT and FQDESV (reference sequence). DNA of the CDR3: TGTGCCAGCAGCTTCCTAGGGAACACCGGGGAGCTGTTTTTT. It translates to CASSFLGNTGELFF. Full variable domain (rest looked up from reference TRBV11-1 and TRBJ2-2): EAEVAQSPRYKITEKSQAVAFWCDPISGHATLYWYRQILGQGPELLVQFQDESVVDDSQLPKDRFSAERLKGVDSTLKIQPAELGDSAMYLCASSFLGNTGELFFGEGSRLTVL.

The table lists this clone with a count of one. The chain joins TRBV9 to TRBJ2-2; D not certain. The ends were cut back, 0 bases at V and 3 bases at J, with 6 bases in the middle. From germline, CDR1 is SGDLS and CDR2 YYNGEE. CDR3 length: 14 residues. The CDR3 loop reads CASSVVTDTGELFF. DNA of the CDR3: TGTGCCAGCAGCGTAGTAACAGACACCGGGGAGCTGTTTTTT. Looking up the rest from reference TRBV9 and TRBJ2-2 gives the full variable domain: DSGVTQTPKHLITATGQRVTLRCSPRSGDLSVYWYQQSLDQGLQFLIQYYNGEERAKGNILERFSAQQFPDLHSELNLSSLELGDSALYFCASSVVTDTGELFFGEGSRLTVL.

The chain couples TRBV28 to TRBJ1-5, with TRBD1 matching over 7 bases. This CDR3 region has 14 residues. V was pared by 6 bases and J by 7 bases, with 9 bases of the junction left unmatched. Germline loops: CDR1 MDHEN, CDR2 SYDVKM. CDR3 DNA sequence: TGTGCCAGCAGCATCAGGGGGATAGGACAGCCCCAGCATTTT. This translates into CASSIRGIGQPQHF. Full variable domain (rest looked up from reference TRBV28 and TRBJ1-5): DVKVTQSSRYLVKRTGEKVFLECVQDMDHENMFWYRQDPGLGLRLIYFSYDVKMKEKGDIPEGYSVSREKKERFSLILESASTNQTSMYLCASSIRGIGQPQHFGDGTRLSIL.

V and J are TRBV23-1 and TRBJ1-1; TRBD1 matches at 8 bases. TRBV23-1 qualifies as an ORF whose function is uncertain. The V segment lost 4 bases and the J segment 1 base; nucleotides outside the gene matches: 2. The CDR3 is 14 residues long. The CDR3 nucleotides read TGCGCCAGCAGTCGGACAGGGAAGAACACTGAAGCTTTCTTT. Translated, it gives CASSRTGKNTEAFF.

The chain is built from TRBV9 and TRBJ1-2; D is undetermined. V was pared by 0 bases and J by 7 bases, with 10 bases between. CDR1 and CDR2 (germline): SGDLS, YYNGEE. The CDR3 is 13 residues long. The CDR3 DNA is TGTGCCAGCAGCGTAGTCTCCCGACTTGGCTACACCTTC. Its translation is CASSVVSRLGYTF.

The gene calls are TRBV2 and TRBJ2-7; the D gene is possibly TRBD2 (7 bases). V lost 6 bases and J 2 bases, leaving 14 bases between the germline ends. This CDR3 has 14 residues. The V gene's germline CDR1 is SNHLY and CDR2 FYNNEI. This chain's CDR3 is CASRPGGAPYEQYF. The CDR3 region has the DNA TGTGCCAGCAGACCTGGGGGGGCGCCCTACGAGCAGTACTTC.

The J gene is TRBJ1-1, the V gene TRBV13; 7 bases are a match to TRBD1. The CDR3 length is 14 residues. Germline V gives CDR1 PRHDT, CDR2 FYEKMQ (reference sequence). After removal of 5 bases from V and 0 bases from J, the junction contained 3 bases not matched to a gene. CDR3 sequence (DNA): TGTGCCAGCAGCCTACAGGGGCTGAACACTGAAGCTTTCTTT. Its protein is CASSLQGLNTEAFF.

V and J are TRBV5-1 and TRBJ1-2, with 7 bases lining up with TRBD1. J was trimmed by 3 bases and V by 4 bases; bases with no gene match: 3. This CDR3 is 13 amino acids long. CDR1 SGHRS and CDR2 YFSETQ come from the germline V gene. CDR3 protein: CASSEQGYYGYTF. For the CDR3, the DNA is TGCGCCAGCAGCGAACAGGGGTACTATGGCTACACCTTC.

In this sample, this clone turned up once. This sequence joins TRBV5-1 and TRBJ2-7, with 9 bases aligning to TRBD1. The trim removed 4 bases at V and 5 bases at J, leaving 10 bases unmatched. Looked up from germline, CDR1 is SGHRS and CDR2 is YFSETQ. This CDR3 region has 15 residues. The CDR3 DNA follows: TGCGCCAGCAGCCTGACCGGGACAGGGATGAACGAGCAGTACTTC. The encoded protein is CASSLTGTGMNEQYF.

The chain is built from TRBV6-2 or TRBV6-3 and TRBJ2-7; D unclear. Trimming removed 2 bases at V and 6 bases at J, with 8 bases between. This CDR3 is built from 12 residues. CDR1 and CDR2 (germline): MNHEY, SVGEGT. This chain's CDR3 is CASSYPSVEQYF. The CDR3 DNA follows: TGTGCCAGCAGTTACCCCAGCGTCGAGCAGTACTTC.

The V call is TRBV18, the J call TRBJ1-5, with D tentatively TRBD1 (5 bases). CDR3 length equals 15 residues. In germline, CDR1 is KGHSH, CDR2 LQKENI. V was shortened by 6 bases and J by 6 bases, with 18 bases between the two germline ends. The CDR3: CASSEFRQGSQPQHF. The CDR3 coding sequence is TGTGCCAGCTCCGAATTCCGTCAGGGAAGTCAGCCCCAGCATTTT.

The rearrangement links TRBV6-6 to TRBJ1-5, with a weak D call TRBD1 (6 bases). Deletions cut 7 bases from V and 3 bases from J, with 16 bases between. Germline assignment: CDR1 MNHNY and CDR2 SVGAGI (reference sequence). The CDR3 spans 15 residues. Written as DNA, the CDR3 is TGTGCCAGCAAGGGTGGCGGGGGGCCCAATCAGCCCCAGCATTTT. It codes for CASKGGGGPNQPQHF.

The V gene is TRBV29-1, the J gene TRBJ1-2, with 7 nucleotides matching TRBD1. This CDR3 has 12 residues. Unmatched junction bases numbered 6, after V lost 6 bases and J lost 5 bases. From germline, CDR1 is SQVTM and CDR2 ANQGSEA. DNA for the CDR3: TGCAGCGTCGAATCAGGGGGGTATGGCTACACCTTC. Protein: CSVESGGYGYTF.

The chain uses TRBV7-8 and TRBJ1-4; a weak D match, TRBD1 (5 bases). The CDR3 consists of 14 residues. Germline V CDR1 and CDR2: SGHVS, FQNEAQ. V lost 0 bases to trimming and J lost 8 bases, with 10 bases between them. The CDR3 loop reads CASSLAGGLEKLFF. Here the CDR3 DNA reads TGTGCCAGCAGCTTAGCGGGGGGTTTGGAAAAACTGTTTTTT.

On this clone: This sample includes further DNA sequences coding for the same CDR3. The J gene is TRBJ2-5, the V gene TRBV5-1; the D is unclear. CDR3 length: 14 residues. The V gene's germline CDR1 is SGHRS and CDR2 YFSETQ. Trimming took off 0 bases at V and 4 bases at J, with 10 bases between the two ends. CDR3 residues: CASSLVGSGETQYF. CDR3 sequence (DNA): TGCGCCAGCAGCTTGGTCGGGTCCGGAGAGACCCAGTACTTC.

This sequence joins TRBV18 and TRBJ1-2, with D possibly being TRBD1 (5 bases). The CDR3 length is 15 residues. Germline CDR1 and CDR2: KGHSH and LQKENI. Trimming took off 3 bases at V and 1 base at J, with 12 bases between the two ends. The CDR3 sequence: CASSPLQGFNYGYTF. CDR3 coding DNA: TGTGCCAGCTCACCCCTGCAGGGATTTAACTATGGCTACACCTTC.

The V and J genes are TRBV27 and TRBJ2-1, with TRBD1 as a possible D gene (5 bases). The ends were cut back, 4 bases at V and 9 bases at J, with 13 bases in the middle. The CDR3 runs 13 residues. Germline CDR1 MNHEY, CDR2 SMNVEV (reference sequence). The CDR3 DNA reads TGTGCCAGCAGTTCATACAGGCTCGGTGAGCAGTTCTTC. Translating gives CASSSYRLGEQFF.

The rearrangement uses TRBV29-1 and TRBJ2-1, with D possibly being TRBD2 (6 bases). The CDR3 has 13 amino acids. The V end was cut by 6 bases, the J end by 4 bases, with 13 bases between. The V gene's germline CDR1 is SQVTM and CDR2 ANQGSEA. The CDR3 region is CSVEGSWYNEQFF. In DNA form, the CDR3 reads TGCAGCGTGGAGGGTTCGTGGTACAATGAGCAGTTCTTC.

This clone was observed a single time. This chain connects TRBV7-3 to TRBJ2-1, with D unresolved. Looked up from germline, CDR1 is SGHTA and CDR2 is FQGTGA. Trimming stripped 4 bases from V and 2 bases from J, with 12 bases between. The CDR3 loop spans 15 amino acids. In DNA form, the CDR3 reads TGTGCCAGCAGCTCCTGGGCCGTAGCCTACAATGAGCAGTTCTTC. This gives the protein CASSSWAVAYNEQFF. Looking up the rest from reference TRBV7-3 and TRBJ2-1 gives the full variable domain: GAGVSQTPSNKVTEKGKYVELRCDPISGHTALYWYRQSLGQGPEFLIYFQGTGAADDSGLPNDRFFAVRPEGSVSTLKIQRTERGDSAVYLCASSSWAVAYNEQFFGPGTRLTVL.

The chain uses TRBV2 and TRBJ2-3; 7 positions agree with TRBD2. The CDR3 contains 15 residues. From germline, CDR1 is SNHLY and CDR2 FYNNEI. V dropped 8 bases and J dropped 0; count of bases not matched to a gene: 8. CDR3: CASRFGGGSTDTQYF. CDR3 nucleotide sequence: TGTGCCAGCCGATTTGGGGGGGGAAGCACAGATACGCAGTATTTT.

J is TRBJ2-7 and V is TRBV11-2; D is unresolved. Trimming removed 5 bases from V and 0 bases from J, with 5 bases in between. In germline, CDR1 is SGHAT, CDR2 FQNNGV. This CDR3 has 12 amino acids. The CDR3 region has the DNA TGTGCCAGCAGCGTCTTCTCCTACGAGCAGTACTTC. Residues: CASSVFSYEQYF.

The V call is TRBV29-1, the J call TRBJ2-3; TRBD2 agrees at 16 bases. V gave up 8 bases and J gave up 4 bases; unmatched junction bases: 30. The CDR3 is 23 amino acids. The V gene's germline CDR1 is SQVTM and CDR2 ANQGSEA. The CDR3, as DNA: TGCAGCCTGGTTAGACTGGCGGTGAGACACTCGGGACTAGCGGGAGGGCATGCAGATACGCAGTATTTT. The encoded protein is CSLVRLAVRHSGLAGGHADTQYF.

The J gene is TRBJ1-4, the V gene TRBV27; no reliable D call. This CDR3 has 14 amino acids. V dropped 2 bases and J dropped 4 bases, with 8 bases sitting between them. CDR1 and CDR2 from the germline V gene are MNHEY and SMNVEV (reference sequence). CDR3 nucleotides: TGTGCCAGCAGTTTAATGCGGGTTAATGAAAAACTGTTTTTT. Translation: CASSLMRVNEKLFF.

The chain couples TRBV7-3 to TRBJ2-3; 15 nucleotides line up with TRBD2. This CDR3 is 17 amino acids long. Germline CDR1 SGHTA, CDR2 FQGTGA. The junction had 3 bases not matched to a gene; V was cut back by 1 base and J by 4 bases. The DNA of the CDR3 is TGTGCCAGCAGCTTAAGAGGACTAGCGGGAGGGGCAGATACGCAGTATTTT. This encodes CASSLRGLAGGADTQYF.